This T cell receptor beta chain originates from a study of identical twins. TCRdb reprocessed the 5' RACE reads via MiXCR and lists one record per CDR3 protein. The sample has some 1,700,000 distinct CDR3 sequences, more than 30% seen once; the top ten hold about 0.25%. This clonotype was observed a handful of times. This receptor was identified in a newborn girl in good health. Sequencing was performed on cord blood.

CDR3 amino acids: CASSNPGETQYF. CDR3 DNA sequence: TGTGCCAGCTCAAATCCAGGGGAGACCCAGTACTTC. This chain joins TRBV5-4 and TRBJ2-7; D possibly corresponds to TRBD1 (5 bases). The last part of the DNA fits TRBJ2-5 better; the J call may be wrong. The CDR3 runs 12 residues. From germline, CDR1 is SGHNT and CDR2 YYREEE (reference sequence).